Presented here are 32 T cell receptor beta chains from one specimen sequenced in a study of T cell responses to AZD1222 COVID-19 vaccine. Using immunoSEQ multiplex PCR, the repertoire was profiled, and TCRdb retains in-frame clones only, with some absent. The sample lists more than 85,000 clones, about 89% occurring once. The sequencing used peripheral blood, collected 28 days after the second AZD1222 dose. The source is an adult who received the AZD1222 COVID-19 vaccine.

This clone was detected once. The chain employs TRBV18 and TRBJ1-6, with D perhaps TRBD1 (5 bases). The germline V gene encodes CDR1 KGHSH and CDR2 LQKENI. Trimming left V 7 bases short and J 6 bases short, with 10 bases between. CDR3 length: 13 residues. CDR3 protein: CASLQDFNSPLHF. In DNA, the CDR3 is TGTGCCAGCTTACAGGATTTTAATTCACCCCTCCACTTT.

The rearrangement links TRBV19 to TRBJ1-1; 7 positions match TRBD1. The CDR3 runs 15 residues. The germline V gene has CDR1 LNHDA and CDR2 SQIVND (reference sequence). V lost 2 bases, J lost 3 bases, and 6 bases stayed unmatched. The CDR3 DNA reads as TGTGCCAGTAGTATAAAGGGACAGTCGGACACTGAAGCTTTCTTT. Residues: CASSIKGQSDTEAFF.

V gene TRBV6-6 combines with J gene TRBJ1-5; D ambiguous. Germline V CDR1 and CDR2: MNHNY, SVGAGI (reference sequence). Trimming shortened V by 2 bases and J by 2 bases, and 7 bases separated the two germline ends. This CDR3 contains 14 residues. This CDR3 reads CASSYLEGNQPQHF. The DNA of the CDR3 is TGTGCCAGCAGTTACCTCGAGGGCAATCAGCCCCAGCATTTT.

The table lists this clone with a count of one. CDR3 sequence (DNA): TGTGCCAGCAGTCAACAGAACTCTGGAAACACCATATATTTT. As protein: CASSQQNSGNTIYF. The gene calls are TRBV6-5 and TRBJ1-3; no firm D call. Germline loops: CDR1 MNHEY, CDR2 SVGAGI. The germline V and J ends were trimmed by 5 bases and 0 bases, with 8 bases remaining between them. This CDR3 spans 14 amino acids.

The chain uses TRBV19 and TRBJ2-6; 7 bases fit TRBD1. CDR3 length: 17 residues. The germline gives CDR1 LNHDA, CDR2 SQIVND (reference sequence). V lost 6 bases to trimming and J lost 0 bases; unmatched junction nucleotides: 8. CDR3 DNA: TGTGCCAGTAGGTGGACAGGATTGAACTCTGGGGCCAACGTCCTGACTTTC. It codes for CASRWTGLNSGANVLTF.

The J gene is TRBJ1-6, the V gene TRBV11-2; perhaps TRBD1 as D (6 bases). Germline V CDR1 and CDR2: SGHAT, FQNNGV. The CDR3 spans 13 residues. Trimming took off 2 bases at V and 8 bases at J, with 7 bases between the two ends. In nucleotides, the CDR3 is TGTGCCAGCAGCTTACGGACAGATTCACCCCTCCACTTT. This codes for CASSLRTDSPLHF.

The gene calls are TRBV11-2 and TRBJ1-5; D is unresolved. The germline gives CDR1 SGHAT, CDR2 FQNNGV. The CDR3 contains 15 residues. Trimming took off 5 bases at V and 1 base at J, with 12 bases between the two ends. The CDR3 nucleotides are TGTGCCAGCAGCCGGGAGGTGGGAAGCAATCAGCCCCAGCATTTT. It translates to CASSREVGSNQPQHF. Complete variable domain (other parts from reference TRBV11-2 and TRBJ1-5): EAGVAQSPRYKIIEKRQSVAFWCNPISGHATLYWYQQILGQGPKLLIQFQNNGVVDDSQLPKDRFSAERLKGVDSTLKIQPAKLEDSAVYLCASSREVGSNQPQHFGDGTRLSIL.

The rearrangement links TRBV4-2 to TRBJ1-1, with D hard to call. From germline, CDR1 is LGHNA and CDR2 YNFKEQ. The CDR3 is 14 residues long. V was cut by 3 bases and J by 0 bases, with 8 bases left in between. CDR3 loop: CASSHEELNTEAFF. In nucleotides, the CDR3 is TGTGCCAGCAGCCACGAAGAATTGAACACTGAAGCTTTCTTT.

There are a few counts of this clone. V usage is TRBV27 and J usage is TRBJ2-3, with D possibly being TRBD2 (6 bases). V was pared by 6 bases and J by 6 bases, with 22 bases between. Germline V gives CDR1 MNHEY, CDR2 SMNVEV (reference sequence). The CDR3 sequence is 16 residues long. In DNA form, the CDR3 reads TGTGCCAGCAGCCTGATCCCCGGGACTTCAGGCGATACGCAGTATTTT. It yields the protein CASSLIPGTSGDTQYF.

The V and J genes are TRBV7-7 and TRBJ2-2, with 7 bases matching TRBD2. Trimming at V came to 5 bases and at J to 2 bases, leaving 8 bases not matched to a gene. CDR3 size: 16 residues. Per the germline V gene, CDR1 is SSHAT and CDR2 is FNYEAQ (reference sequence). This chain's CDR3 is CASSPVAGVNTGELFF. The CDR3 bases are TGTGCCAGCAGCCCTGTGGCGGGAGTTAACACCGGGGAGCTGTTTTTT.

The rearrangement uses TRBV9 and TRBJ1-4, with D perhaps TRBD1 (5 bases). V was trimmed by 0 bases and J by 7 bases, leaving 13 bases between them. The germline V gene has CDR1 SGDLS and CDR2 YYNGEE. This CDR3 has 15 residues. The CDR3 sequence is CASSVEGRRSEKLFF. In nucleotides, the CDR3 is TGTGCCAGCAGCGTAGAGGGGCGACGGAGTGAAAAACTGTTTTTT.

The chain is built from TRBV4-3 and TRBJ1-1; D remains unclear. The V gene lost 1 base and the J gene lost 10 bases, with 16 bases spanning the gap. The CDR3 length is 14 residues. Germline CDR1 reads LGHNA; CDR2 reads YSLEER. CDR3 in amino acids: CASSQALDPGIAFF. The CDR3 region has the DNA TGCGCCAGCAGCCAAGCTCTTGACCCCGGAATAGCTTTCTTT.

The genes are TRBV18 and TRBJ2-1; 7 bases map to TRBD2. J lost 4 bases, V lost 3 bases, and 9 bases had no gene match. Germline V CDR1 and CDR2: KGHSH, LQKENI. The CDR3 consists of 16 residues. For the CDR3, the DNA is TGTGCCAGCTCACCTTTCCGGGACTACCAGTACAATGAGCAGTTCTTC. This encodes CASSPFRDYQYNEQFF.

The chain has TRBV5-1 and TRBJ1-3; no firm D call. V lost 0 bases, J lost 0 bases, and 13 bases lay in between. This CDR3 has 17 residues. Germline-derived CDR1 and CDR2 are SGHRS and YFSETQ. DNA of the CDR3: TGCGCCAGCAGCTTGGTTTCAACCGCCATCTCTGGAAACACCATATATTTT. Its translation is CASSLVSTAISGNTIYF.

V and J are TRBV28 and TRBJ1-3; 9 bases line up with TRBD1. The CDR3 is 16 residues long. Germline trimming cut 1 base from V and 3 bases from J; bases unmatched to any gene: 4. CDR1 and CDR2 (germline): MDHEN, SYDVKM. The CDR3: CASSLLDRGGGNTIYF. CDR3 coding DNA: TGTGCCAGCAGTTTATTGGACAGGGGAGGTGGAAACACCATATATTTT.

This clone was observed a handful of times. The DNA of the CDR3 is TGTGCCAGCAGCCTCCCGGGACTTAACAATGAGCAGTTCTTC. Protein product: CASSLPGLNNEQFF. This sequence joins TRBV11-3 and TRBJ2-1; the D gene is possibly TRBD2 (6 bases). The CDR3 is made up of 14 amino acids. The V gene lost 5 bases and the J gene lost 5 bases, with 13 bases spanning the gap. The germline V gene encodes CDR1 SGHNT and CDR2 YENEEA.

This chain's CDR3 is CASTGAGRGYEQYF. CDR3 sequence (DNA): TGTGCCAGCACCGGAGCGGGGAGGGGCTACGAGCAGTACTTC. The V and J genes are TRBV6-6 and TRBJ2-7; TRBD2 matches 7 bases. Unmatched junction bases numbered 9, after V lost 7 bases and J lost 3 bases. The CDR3 length is 14 residues. Germline V gene data show CDR1 as MNHNY and CDR2 as SVGAGI (reference sequence).

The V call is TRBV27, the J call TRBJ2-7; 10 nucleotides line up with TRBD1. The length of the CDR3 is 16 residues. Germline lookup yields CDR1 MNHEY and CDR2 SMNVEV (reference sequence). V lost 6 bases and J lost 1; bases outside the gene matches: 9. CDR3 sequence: CASSRGTGAISYEQYF. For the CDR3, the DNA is TGTGCCAGCAGCCGAGGGACAGGGGCCATTTCCTACGAGCAGTACTTC.

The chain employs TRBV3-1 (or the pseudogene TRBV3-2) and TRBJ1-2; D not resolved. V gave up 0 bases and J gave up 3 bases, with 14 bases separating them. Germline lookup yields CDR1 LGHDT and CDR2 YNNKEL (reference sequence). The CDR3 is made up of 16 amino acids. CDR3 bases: TGTGCCAGCAGCCAAGATAGGTGGCAGATCTACTATGGCTACACCTTC. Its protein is CASSQDRWQIYYGYTF.

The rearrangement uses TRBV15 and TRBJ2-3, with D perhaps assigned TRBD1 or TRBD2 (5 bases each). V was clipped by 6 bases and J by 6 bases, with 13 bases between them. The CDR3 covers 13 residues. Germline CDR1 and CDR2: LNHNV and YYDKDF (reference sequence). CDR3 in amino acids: CATRYQGEDTQYF. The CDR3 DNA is TGTGCCACCAGGTATCAGGGAGAGGATACGCAGTATTTT.

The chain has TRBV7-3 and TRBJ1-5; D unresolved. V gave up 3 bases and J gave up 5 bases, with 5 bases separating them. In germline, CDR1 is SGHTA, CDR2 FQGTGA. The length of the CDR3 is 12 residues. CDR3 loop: CASSLGHQPQHF. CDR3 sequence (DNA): TGTGCCAGCAGCTTGGGTCATCAGCCCCAGCATTTT.

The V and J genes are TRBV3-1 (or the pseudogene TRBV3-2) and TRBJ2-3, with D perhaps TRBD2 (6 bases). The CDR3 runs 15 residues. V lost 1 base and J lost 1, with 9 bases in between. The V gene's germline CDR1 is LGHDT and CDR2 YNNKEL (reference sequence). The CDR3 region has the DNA TGTGCCAGCAGCCAAGGGAGGAGGGGCACAGATACGCAGTATTTT. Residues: CASSQGRRGTDTQYF.

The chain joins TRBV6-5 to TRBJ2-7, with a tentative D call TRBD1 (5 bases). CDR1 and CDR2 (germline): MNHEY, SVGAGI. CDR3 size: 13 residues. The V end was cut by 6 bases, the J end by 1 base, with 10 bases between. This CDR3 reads CASSGDRSYEQYF. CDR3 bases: TGTGCCAGCAGCGGAGACAGATCCTACGAGCAGTACTTC.

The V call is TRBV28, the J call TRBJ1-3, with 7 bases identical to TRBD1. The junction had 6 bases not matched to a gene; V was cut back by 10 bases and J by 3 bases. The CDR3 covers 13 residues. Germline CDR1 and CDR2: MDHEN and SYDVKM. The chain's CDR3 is CATTTGLGNTIYF. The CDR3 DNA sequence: TGTGCCACCACGACAGGGCTTGGAAACACCATATATTTT. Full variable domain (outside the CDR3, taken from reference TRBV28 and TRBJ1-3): DVKVTQSSRYLVKRTGEKVFLECVQDMDHENMFWYRQDPGLGLRLIYFSYDVKMKEKGDIPEGYSVSREKKERFSLILESASTNQTSMYLCATTTGLGNTIYFGEGSWLTVV.

The CDR3 DNA reads as TGTGCCAGCAGTTTACGGGAGGGCAGGGGGCGGAAGACCCAGTACTTC. Protein sequence: CASSLREGRGRKTQYF. The rearrangement uses TRBV28 and TRBJ2-5; D is perhaps TRBD1 or TRBD2 (8 bases each). The CDR3 loop spans 16 amino acids. CDR1 is MDHEN, CDR2 SYDVKM, per germline. Trimming removed 2 bases from V and 6 bases from J, with 19 bases in between. Complete variable domain (other parts from reference TRBV28 and TRBJ2-5): DVKVTQSSRYLVKRTGEKVFLECVQDMDHENMFWYRQDPGLGLRLIYFSYDVKMKEKGDIPEGYSVSREKKERFSLILESASTNQTSMYLCASSLREGRGRKTQYFGPGTRLLVL.

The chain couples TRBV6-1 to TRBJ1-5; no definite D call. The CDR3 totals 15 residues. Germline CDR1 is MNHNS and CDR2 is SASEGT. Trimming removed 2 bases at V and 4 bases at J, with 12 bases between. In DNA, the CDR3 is TGTGCCAGCAGTGAATATGGGGAAATGAATCAGCCCCAGCATTTT. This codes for CASSEYGEMNQPQHF.

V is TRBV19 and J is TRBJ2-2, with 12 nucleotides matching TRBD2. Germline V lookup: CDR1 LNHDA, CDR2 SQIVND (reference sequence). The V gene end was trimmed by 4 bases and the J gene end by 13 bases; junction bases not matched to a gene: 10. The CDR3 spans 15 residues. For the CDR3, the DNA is TGTGCCAGTAGTACCCGGACTAGCGGGGAGAACTGGCTGTTTTTT. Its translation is CASSTRTSGENWLFF.

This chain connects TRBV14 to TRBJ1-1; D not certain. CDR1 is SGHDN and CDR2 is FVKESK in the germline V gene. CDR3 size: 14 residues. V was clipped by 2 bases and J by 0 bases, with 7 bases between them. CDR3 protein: CASSQSGLNTEAFF. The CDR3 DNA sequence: TGTGCCAGCAGCCAAAGCGGGTTGAACACTGAAGCTTTCTTT.

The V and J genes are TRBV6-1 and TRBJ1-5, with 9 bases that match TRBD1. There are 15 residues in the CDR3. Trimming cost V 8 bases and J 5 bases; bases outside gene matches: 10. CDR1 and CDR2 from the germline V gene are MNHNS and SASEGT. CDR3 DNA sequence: TGTGCCAGCCGATACCGGGACAGGGCCTATCAGCCCCAGCATTTT. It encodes CASRYRDRAYQPQHF.

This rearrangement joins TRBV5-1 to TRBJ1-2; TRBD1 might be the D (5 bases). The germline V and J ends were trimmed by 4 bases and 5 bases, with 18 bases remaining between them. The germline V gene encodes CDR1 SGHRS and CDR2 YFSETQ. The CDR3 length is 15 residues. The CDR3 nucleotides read TGCGCCAGCAGCCTCGGGCCTCGGCAGGGATATGGCTACACCTTC. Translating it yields CASSLGPRQGYGYTF.

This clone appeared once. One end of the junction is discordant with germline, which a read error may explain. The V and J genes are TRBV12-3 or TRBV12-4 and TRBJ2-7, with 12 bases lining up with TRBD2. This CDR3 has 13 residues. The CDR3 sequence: CASSLAGGREQYF. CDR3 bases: TGTGCCAGCAGTCTAGCGGGAGGGCGCGAGCAGTACTTC.

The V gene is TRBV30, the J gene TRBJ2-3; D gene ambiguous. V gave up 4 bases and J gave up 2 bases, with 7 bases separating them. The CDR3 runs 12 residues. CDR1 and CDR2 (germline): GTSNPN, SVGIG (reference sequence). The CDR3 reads CAWTPATDTQYF. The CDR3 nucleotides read TGTGCCTGGACCCCCGCCACAGATACGCAGTATTTT.